These 25 T cell receptor beta chains originate from one sample sequenced in a study of blood T cell repertoires in COVID-19. Sequencing was performed with immunoSEQ multiplex PCR; in TCRdb, only in-frame clones are kept and a portion is missing. The data show hundreds of thousands of clones, 80% to 90% seen once. Sequenced material: PBMCs or T cells enriched from blood (not recorded which). These receptors all stem from a man between 35 and 55 years old who had recovered from COVID-19.

The chain employs TRBV19 and TRBJ2-7; D is unresolved. The CDR3 has 13 amino acids. V lost 5 bases and J lost 2, with 10 bases in between. Germline V CDR1 and CDR2: LNHDA, SQIVND (reference sequence). The CDR3 DNA follows: TGTGCCAGTAGTGAACAGAGAACCTACGAGCAGTACTTC. Its translation: CASSEQRTYEQYF.

The genes are TRBV25-1 and TRBJ2-3; 9 bases are shared with TRBD1. Germline V gene lookup returns CDR1 MGHDK and CDR2 SYGVNS. There are 14 residues in the CDR3. V shed 6 bases, J shed 0 bases, and the junction held 1 base outside the gene matches. The CDR3 bases are TGTGCCAGCAGGGGGACAGGGAGCACAGATACGCAGTATTTT. This translates into CASRGTGSTDTQYF.

The chain recombines TRBV5-1 with TRBJ2-1, with TRBD1 as a possible D gene (6 bases). The CDR3 runs 14 residues. Germline V gene sequence: CDR1 SGHRS, CDR2 YFSETQ. V shed 0 bases and J shed 5 bases, with 9 bases lying between them. CDR3 nucleotide sequence: TGCGCCAGCAGCTTGGAGGACAGAGACAATGAGCAGTTCTTC. Protein sequence: CASSLEDRDNEQFF. The variable domain in full, completed from reference TRBV5-1 and TRBJ2-1, reads KAGVTQTPRYLIKTRGQQVTLSCSPISGHRSVSWYQQTPGQGLQFLFEYFSETQRNKGNFPGRFSGRQFSNSRSEMNVSTLELGDSALYLCASSLEDRDNEQFFGPGTRLTVL.

The chain uses TRBV4-1 and TRBJ1-5; TRBD1 agrees at 8 bases. Germline CDR1 and CDR2: MGHRA and YSYEKL. The CDR3 totals 16 residues. The junction had 3 bases not matched to a gene; V was cut back by 2 bases and J by 0 bases. CDR3 sequence reads: CASSQRTGLSNQPQHF. The CDR3 DNA is TGCGCCAGCAGCCAACGGACAGGGCTTAGCAATCAGCCCCAGCATTTT.

The chain uses TRBV28 and TRBJ1-1, with 10 bases lining up with TRBD1. The J segment lost 3 bases and the V segment lost 6 bases, leaving 7 bases of the junction unmatched. The CDR3 consists of 15 residues. From germline, CDR1 is MDHEN and CDR2 SYDVKM. As DNA, the CDR3 is TGTGCCAGCAGGTATACGGACAGGGGGGACACTGAAGCTTTCTTT. Its protein is CASRYTDRGDTEAFF.

The V gene is TRBV4-1, the J gene TRBJ2-2; D unclear. Trimming removed 1 base at V and 1 base at J, with 13 bases between. The CDR3 runs 17 residues. CDR1 and CDR2 (germline): MGHRA, YSYEKL. CDR3 DNA sequence: TGCGCCAGCAGCCAAGTTCGGGTCGGAGTGAACACCGGGGAGCTGTTTTTT. Translated, it gives CASSQVRVGVNTGELFF.

This chain uses TRBV7-2 with TRBJ1-5; 8 bases are a match to TRBD1. The V gene's germline CDR1 is SGHTA and CDR2 FQGNSA. V lost 4 bases and J lost 5; bases outside the gene matches: 7. CDR3 size: 15 residues. CDR3 sequence (DNA): TGTGCCAGCAGCTCCCGGACAGGGAGGGATCAGCCCCAGCATTTT. This sequence encodes CASSSRTGRDQPQHF.

The V and J genes are TRBV11-2 and TRBJ2-7; 8 bases line up with TRBD1. Germline V gene sequence: CDR1 SGHAT, CDR2 FQNNGV. The junction had 6 bases not matched to a gene; V was cut back by 3 bases and J by 2 bases. The CDR3 runs to 15 residues. CDR3 DNA sequence: TGTGCCAGCAGCTTTGGAGGGACAGGACCCTACGAGCAGTACTTC. It specifies CASSFGGTGPYEQYF. The variable domain in full, with the rest retrieved from reference TRBV11-2 and TRBJ2-7, is EAGVAQSPRYKIIEKRQSVAFWCNPISGHATLYWYQQILGQGPKLLIQFQNNGVVDDSQLPKDRFSAERLKGVDSTLKIQPAKLEDSAVYLCASSFGGTGPYEQYFGPGTRLTVT.

This chain links TRBV19 with TRBJ1-2, with 12 bases matching TRBD1. This CDR3 is 15 amino acids long. V dropped 4 bases and J dropped 6; count of bases not matched to a gene: 6. Germline loops: CDR1 LNHDA, CDR2 SQIVND (reference sequence). The CDR3 loop reads CASSTRDRGLDGYTF. The CDR3 nucleotides are TGTGCCAGTAGTACCAGGGACAGGGGGCTCGATGGCTACACCTTC. Combining the CDR3 with reference TRBV19 and TRBJ1-2 gives the whole variable domain DGGITQSPKYLFRKEGQNVTLSCEQNLNHDAMYWYRQDPGQGLRLIYYSQIVNDFQKGDIAEGYSVSREKKESFPLTVTSAQKNPTAFYLCASSTRDRGLDGYTFGSGTRLTVV.

CDR3 loop: CASNPGLGGEQYF. CDR3 DNA: TGTGCCAGCAATCCGGGACTAGGGGGCGAGCAGTACTTC. This sequence joins TRBV6-5 and TRBJ2-7, with 8 bases lining up with TRBD2. The V segment lost 7 bases and the J segment 6 bases; nucleotides outside the gene matches: 8. Germline V gene lookup returns CDR1 MNHEY and CDR2 SVGAGI. The CDR3 is made up of 13 amino acids.

The CDR3 bases are TGTGCCAGTAGTTCTCTGGGACTTACGGCTGAGCAGTTCTTC. It translates to CASSSLGLTAEQFF. The J gene is TRBJ2-1, the V gene TRBV19, with D maybe TRBD2 (6 bases). V was shortened by 5 bases and J by 9 bases, with 17 bases between the two germline ends. This CDR3 comprises 14 residues. CDR1 is LNHDA, CDR2 SQIVND, per germline (reference sequence). Variable domain in full (rest from reference TRBV19 and TRBJ2-1): DGGITQSPKYLFRKEGQNVTLSCEQNLNHDAMYWYRQDPGQGLRLIYYSQIVNDFQKGDIAEGYSVSREKKESFPLTVTSAQKNPTAFYLCASSSLGLTAEQFFGPGTRLTVL.

This clone was seen only once. The chain employs TRBV19 and TRBJ2-4; no firm D call. Trimming removed 5 bases at V and 5 bases at J, with 10 bases between. The CDR3 covers 13 residues. CDR1 is LNHDA and CDR2 is SQIVND in the germline V gene (reference sequence). CDR3 sequence reads: CASSFPRENIQYF. Written as DNA, the CDR3 is TGTGCCAGTAGTTTCCCTCGGGAAAACATTCAGTACTTC. Full variable domain (outside the CDR3, taken from reference TRBV19 and TRBJ2-4): DGGITQSPKYLFRKEGQNVTLSCEQNLNHDAMYWYRQDPGQGLRLIYYSQIVNDFQKGDIAEGYSVSREKKESFPLTVTSAQKNPTAFYLCASSFPRENIQYFGAGTRLSVL.

This chain uses TRBV30 with TRBJ1-2; no reliable D call. CDR1 and CDR2 (germline): GTSNPN, SVGIG (reference sequence). The CDR3 is 14 amino acids. Trimming removed 0 bases from V and 5 bases from J, with 13 bases in between. The DNA of the CDR3 is TGTGCCTGGAGTGTCTTGGGAGGCCCGTATGGCTACACCTTC. It specifies CAWSVLGGPYGYTF. The full variable domain, its missing parts supplied by reference TRBV30 and TRBJ1-2, is SQTIHQWPATLVQPVGSPLSLECTVEGTSNPNLYWYRQAAGRGLQLLFYSVGIGQISSEVPQNLSASRPQDRQFILSSKKLLLSDSGFYLCAWSVLGGPYGYTFGSGTRLTVV.

This clone has a single count. This chain uses TRBV9 with TRBJ1-2; 7 bases agree with TRBD1. Germline assignment: CDR1 SGDLS and CDR2 YYNGEE. With V trimmed by 0 bases and J by 7 bases, 6 bases remained unmatched. CDR3 length equals 14 residues. CDR3 sequence: CASSVDSTGFGYTF. The CDR3 DNA follows: TGTGCCAGCAGCGTAGACTCGACAGGGTTTGGCTACACCTTC.

In this sample, this clone turned up once. This sequence joins TRBV10-2 and TRBJ2-7, with TRBD1 identical over 7 bases. The V and J ends lost 6 bases and 4 bases, in that order; junction bases with no gene match: 12. The CDR3 length is 15 residues. CDR1 and CDR2 from the germline V gene are WSHSY and SAAADI. The CDR3 reads CASSKGTAIPYEQYF. The DNA of the CDR3 is TGCGCCAGCAGCAAAGGGACAGCCATACCTTACGAGCAGTACTTC.

The CDR3 DNA reads TGTGCCAGTAGTGAGGGACACCGGAATAGCAATCAGCCCCAGCATTTT. This encodes CASSEGHRNSNQPQHF. V and J are TRBV19 and TRBJ1-5; the D gene is possibly TRBD1 (6 bases). The CDR3 runs 16 residues. Per germline, CDR1 LNHDA and CDR2 SQIVND (reference sequence). Trimming took 5 bases from V and 0 from J, leaving 14 bases between them. The variable domain in full, with the rest retrieved from reference TRBV19 and TRBJ1-5, is DGGITQSPKYLFRKEGQNVTLSCEQNLNHDAMYWYRQDPGQGLRLIYYSQIVNDFQKGDIAEGYSVSREKKESFPLTVTSAQKNPTAFYLCASSEGHRNSNQPQHFGDGTRLSIL.

The chain employs TRBV30 and TRBJ1-5; TRBD1 agrees at 7 bases. The V and J ends lost 0 bases and 3 bases, in that order; junction bases with no gene match: 5. CDR3 length: 15 amino acids. Germline loops: CDR1 GTSNPN, CDR2 SVGIG (reference sequence). CDR3 coding DNA: TGTGCCTGGAGTGTAAGGGACAGCTACAATCAGCCCCAGCATTTT. It yields the protein CAWSVRDSYNQPQHF.

The V and J genes are TRBV28 and TRBJ2-1; D may be TRBD2 (6 bases). This CDR3 is 15 amino acids long. Trimming took 6 bases from V and 3 from J, leaving 15 bases between them. The germline V gene has CDR1 MDHEN and CDR2 SYDVKM. CDR3: CASRQLASNYNEQFF. In nucleotides, the CDR3 is TGTGCCAGCAGACAGCTAGCGTCAAACTACAATGAGCAGTTCTTC.

The chain has TRBV3-1 (or the pseudogene TRBV3-2) and TRBJ2-1, with D tentatively TRBD2 (6 bases). CDR3 length: 15 amino acids. In germline, CDR1 is LGHDT, CDR2 YNNKEL (reference sequence). Between the trimmed V and J ends, which lost 0 bases and 4 bases, there was a span of 10 bases. CDR3 region: CASSQDGTSYNEQFF. The CDR3 DNA reads as TGTGCCAGCAGCCAAGATGGGACTTCTTACAATGAGCAGTTCTTC.

This chain connects TRBV7-2 to TRBJ1-4, with 9 bases identical to TRBD1. The CDR3 contains 14 residues. The junction had 6 bases not matched to a gene; V was cut back by 6 bases and J by 7 bases. CDR1 SGHTA and CDR2 FQGNSA come from the germline V gene. The CDR3 is CASSQDRGSEKLFF. Written as DNA, the CDR3 is TGTGCCAGCAGTCAGGACAGGGGTAGTGAAAAACTGTTTTTT.

V is TRBV9 and J is TRBJ2-5, with a possible D match to TRBD1 (6 bases). The CDR3 is 18 amino acids. V was clipped by 3 bases and J by 2 bases, with 23 bases between them. Per germline, CDR1 SGDLS and CDR2 YYNGEE. This chain's CDR3 is CASSARETGPFGQETQYF. CDR3 sequence (DNA): TGTGCCAGCAGCGCCCGCGAGACAGGCCCTTTTGGTCAAGAGACCCAGTACTTC.

This clone was picked up one time. The chain has TRBV5-4 and TRBJ2-5; weak D call: TRBD2 (5 bases). The CDR3 covers 16 residues. V was clipped by 1 base and J by 5 bases, with 18 bases between them. Germline V gene data show CDR1 as SGHNT and CDR2 as YYREEE (reference sequence). The CDR3 here is CASSLKETAPGETQYF. The CDR3 region has the DNA TGTGCCAGCAGCTTGAAAGAGACCGCGCCGGGGGAGACCCAGTACTTC.

The sample holds one count of this clone. This sequence joins TRBV7-2 and TRBJ1-6, with TRBD1 matching over 12 bases. The germline V gene has CDR1 SGHTA and CDR2 FQGNSA. Germline trimming cut 6 bases from V and 6 bases from J; bases unmatched to any gene: 3. The CDR3 spans 15 residues. CDR3 in amino acids: CASRRDRGLNSPLHF. The CDR3 DNA sequence: TGTGCCAGCAGGCGGGACAGGGGGCTTAATTCACCCCTCCACTTT.

V gene TRBV5-1 combines with J gene TRBJ1-6; no clear D gene. CDR3 length: 18 residues. Germline V lookup: CDR1 SGHRS, CDR2 YFSETQ. V shed 0 bases and J shed 0 bases, with 13 bases lying between them. The CDR3 DNA is TGCGCCAGCAGCTTGGCCGGGTCGGGGAGCTCCTATAATTCACCCCTCCACTTT. Translating it yields CASSLAGSGSSYNSPLHF.

J is TRBJ1-5 and V is TRBV9; 7 bases map to TRBD1. Germline values: CDR1 SGDLS, CDR2 YYNGEE. The CDR3 covers 15 residues. The trim removed 0 bases at V and 5 bases at J, leaving 5 bases unmatched. CDR3 nucleotide sequence: TGTGCCAGCAGCGTAGGACAGGGTCGGTATCAGCCCCAGCATTTT. Protein: CASSVGQGRYQPQHF.